What follows is one T cell receptor beta chain and its context. The data stem from a study of blood T cell repertoires in COVID-19. Study in general: Specimens from acute and convalescent COVID-19 originated in the United States, Italy and Spain. Sample material is recorded as cDNA or gDNA derived from T cells, B-cell-depleted T cells, or PBMCs.

Per the original data handling: Amplification with reference gene primers provided the estimates of nucleated cell counts. Assay: immunoSEQ multiplex PCR; the TCRdb copy retains only in-frame clones and omits some. That table supplies the V and J calls and clone size; D and trimming were determined from the DNA. The table lists about 210,000 clones, about 85% of them singletons, with 4.5% to 5% in the top ten. Germline lookup yields CDR1 MGHDK and CDR2 SYGVNS. V shed 3 bases, J shed 4 bases, and the junction held 2 bases outside the gene matches. CDR3 size: 14 residues. The chain joins TRBV25-1 to TRBJ2-2, with 7 bases identical to TRBD1. Sequences were obtained from peripheral blood. The clonotype originates from a woman of 80 years or more with acute or convalescent COVID-19. CDR3: CASSEPGGTGELFF. CDR3 bases: TGTGCCAGCAGTGAGCCAGGGGGCACCGGGGAGCTGTTTTTT.